These 27 T cell receptor beta chains came from one sample sequenced in a study of shared clonotypes between healthy human individuals. Sequenced by immunoSEQ multiplex PCR; TCRdb stores in-frame clones only, minus some. The sample lists about 1 million clones; around 75% were seen once. Sequencing was carried out using memory CD4+ T cells sorted from blood. The subset here: CD45RA-negative fraction. These TCRs come from a man between 18 and 35 years old in good health.

The rearrangement uses TRBV27 and TRBJ2-4; 8 bases fit TRBD1. Germline V gives CDR1 MNHEY, CDR2 SMNVEV (reference sequence). The CDR3 runs to 21 residues. The trim removed 6 bases at V and 0 bases at J, leaving 22 bases unmatched. Here the CDR3 DNA reads TGTGCCAGCAGCTTCGACAGGGGCGGGGACATCAACCTCATAGCCAAAAACATTCAGTACTTC. Translated: CASSFDRGGDINLIAKNIQYF.

The chain uses TRBV11-2 and TRBJ2-1, with D tentatively TRBD2 (5 bases). The germline V gene encodes CDR1 SGHAT and CDR2 FQNNGV. Trimming left V 1 base short and J 9 bases short, with 10 bases between. This CDR3 has 13 amino acids. CDR3 in DNA: TGTGCCAGCAGCTTAGTCCTAGCCGGTGAGCAGTTCTTC. This encodes CASSLVLAGEQFF.

This rearrangement joins TRBV5-1 to TRBJ2-5; TRBD2 matches at 12 bases. The CDR3 has 16 residues. CDR1 and CDR2 from the germline V gene are SGHRS and YFSETQ. Trimming at V came to 4 bases and at J to 0 bases, leaving 4 bases not matched to a gene. CDR3: CASSPGLAGNQETQYF. As DNA, the CDR3 is TGCGCCAGCAGCCCGGGACTAGCGGGTAACCAAGAGACCCAGTACTTC.

The chain employs TRBV28 and TRBJ1-5, with D unresolved. The CDR3 totals 15 residues. Trimming removed 10 bases at V and 1 base at J, with 17 bases between. Germline V gene data show CDR1 as MDHEN and CDR2 as SYDVKM. This CDR3 is CATRPTGASNQPQHF. CDR3 coding DNA: TGTGCCACCCGCCCCACGGGAGCCAGCAATCAGCCCCAGCATTTT.

V is TRBV9 and J is TRBJ1-1; D gene ambiguous. With 8 bases removed from V and 0 bases from J, the gap between germline ends came to 11 bases. The germline V gene encodes CDR1 SGDLS and CDR2 YYNGEE. CDR3 length: 13 amino acids. The CDR3 is CASCPGLNTEAFF. Written as DNA, the CDR3 is TGTGCCAGTTGCCCCGGGCTGAACACTGAAGCTTTCTTT.

The chain carries TRBV30 and TRBJ2-1, with 7 bases that match TRBD1. CDR1 and CDR2 from the germline V gene are GTSNPN and SVGIG (reference sequence). CDR3 length equals 13 residues. V shed 4 bases, J shed 10 bases, and the junction held 10 bases outside the gene matches. The DNA for the CDR3 is TGTGCCTGGACCAGGACAGGTGGATTAGAGCAGTTCTTC. Amino acids: CAWTRTGGLEQFF.

This chain connects TRBV7-2 to TRBJ1-2, with no clear D. Germline-derived CDR1 and CDR2 are SGHTA and FQGNSA. The V end was cut by 1 base, the J end by 8 bases, with 8 bases between. The CDR3 covers 12 residues. The chain's CDR3 is CASSLEPRGYTF. DNA of the CDR3: TGTGCCAGCAGCTTAGAACCACGGGGCTACACCTTC.

This clone was detected only a few times. This rearrangement joins TRBV6-1 to TRBJ1-1; 7 nucleotides line up with TRBD1. CDR1 is MNHNS, CDR2 SASEGT, per germline. The CDR3 totals 13 residues. Unmatched junction bases numbered 2, after V lost 4 bases and J lost 3 bases. CDR3 bases: TGTGCCAGCAGTGGACAGGGATACACTGAAGCTTTCTTT. Protein: CASSGQGYTEAFF.

As to this clone: Different DNA sequences within this sample yield the same CDR3. The rearrangement joins TRBV4-3 to TRBJ1-1; no definite D call. The CDR3 length is 13 residues. Deletions cut 1 base from V and 0 bases from J, with 3 bases between. Germline V gene lookup returns CDR1 LGHNA and CDR2 YSLEER. CDR3 region: CASSQGVNTEAFF. In DNA form, the CDR3 reads TGCGCCAGCAGCCAAGGGGTGAACACTGAAGCTTTCTTT.

The V gene is TRBV15, the J gene TRBJ2-7, with 7 bases identical to TRBD1. Per the germline V gene, CDR1 is LNHNV and CDR2 is YYDKDF (reference sequence). The CDR3 has 14 amino acids. J was trimmed by 3 bases and V by 1 base; bases with no gene match: 3. Here the CDR3 DNA reads TGTGCCACCAGCAGAGTCCACAGGGGCTACGAGCAGTACTTC. This gives the protein CATSRVHRGYEQYF.

The V call is TRBV19, the J call TRBJ1-1, with D unclear. This CDR3 has 13 amino acids. Trimming stripped 6 bases from V and 1 base from J, with 9 bases between. The germline V gene encodes CDR1 LNHDA and CDR2 SQIVND (reference sequence). The CDR3 DNA sequence: TGTGCCAGTAGAGGCCACCAGAACACTGAAGCTTTCTTT. Residues: CASRGHQNTEAFF.

As to this clone: This may arise from a read error, as a much more abundant clone is one base away. Other DNA sequences from this sample encode an identical CDR3 as well. The rearrangement links TRBV2 to TRBJ2-5, with 11 positions matching TRBD1. CDR1 is SNHLY and CDR2 is FYNNEI in the germline V gene. The CDR3 is made up of 14 amino acids. The ends lost 5 bases at V and 2 bases at J; junction bases unmatched: 1. The CDR3 bases are TGTGCCAGCAGTCGGGACAGGGGGCAAGAGACCCAGTACTTC. Encoded protein: CASSRDRGQETQYF.

This chain uses TRBV5-1 with TRBJ2-7, with TRBD1 matching over 9 bases. Germline CDR1 and CDR2: SGHRS and YFSETQ. This CDR3 is 15 amino acids long. V trimming: 2 bases; J trimming: 3 bases; junction bases outside the gene matches: 6. CDR3 region: CASSLPGQGRYEQYF. CDR3 nucleotide sequence: TGCGCCAGCAGCTTACCGGGACAGGGACGCTACGAGCAGTACTTC. Drawing the rest from reference TRBV5-1 and TRBJ2-7, the complete variable domain is KAGVTQTPRYLIKTRGQQVTLSCSPISGHRSVSWYQQTPGQGLQFLFEYFSETQRNKGNFPGRFSGRQFSNSRSEMNVSTLELGDSALYLCASSLPGQGRYEQYFGPGTRLTVT.

The chain has TRBV9 and TRBJ1-4; perhaps TRBD1 as D (6 bases). The CDR3 has 17 amino acids. Trimming left V 0 bases short and J 8 bases short, with 20 bases between. In germline, CDR1 is SGDLS, CDR2 YYNGEE. CDR3 sequence reads: CASSVGSVERGNEKLFF. DNA of the CDR3: TGTGCCAGCAGCGTAGGCTCGGTGGAAAGGGGGAACGAAAAACTGTTTTTT.

J is TRBJ2-2 and V is TRBV7-2; weak D call: TRBD2 (6 bases). V dropped 5 bases and J dropped 2 bases, with 12 bases sitting between them. This CDR3 spans 15 amino acids. CDR1 SGHTA and CDR2 FQGNSA come from the germline V gene. The CDR3 spells CASSRRTINTGELFF. CDR3 in DNA: TGTGCCAGCAGCCGCCGGACTATAAACACCGGGGAGCTGTTTTTT.

V is TRBV5-1 and J is TRBJ1-2, with 9 bases fitting TRBD1. The V gene end was trimmed by 0 bases and the J gene end by 8 bases; junction bases not matched to a gene: 11. The CDR3 sequence is 16 residues long. Germline assignment: CDR1 SGHRS and CDR2 YFSETQ. The CDR3 DNA follows: TGCGCCAGCAGCTTGGACCCTAACCGACAGGGGGAAGGCTACACCTTC. It codes for CASSLDPNRQGEGYTF.

The rearrangement joins TRBV9 to TRBJ2-2; tentatively, D is TRBD2 (5 bases). The germline gives CDR1 SGDLS, CDR2 YYNGEE. The V end was cut by 8 bases, the J end by 2 bases, with 16 bases between. This CDR3 contains 15 residues. CDR3 DNA sequence: TGTGCCAGTTCCCGCGGCGGGCAAAACACCGGGGAGCTGTTTTTT. Its translation is CASSRGGQNTGELFF. Full variable domain (outside the CDR3, taken from reference TRBV9 and TRBJ2-2): DSGVTQTPKHLITATGQRVTLRCSPRSGDLSVYWYQQSLDQGLQFLIQYYNGEERAKGNILERFSAQQFPDLHSELNLSSLELGDSALYFCASSRGGQNTGELFFGEGSRLTVL.

The J gene is TRBJ2-5, the V gene TRBV5-4; a weak D match, TRBD2 (7 bases). Trimming removed 0 bases from V and 5 bases from J, with 20 bases in between. CDR3 length: 17 residues. From germline, CDR1 is SGHNT and CDR2 YYREEE (reference sequence). This CDR3 is CASSLGGGAGDWETQYF. CDR3 DNA: TGTGCCAGCAGCTTGGGCGGGGGCGCGGGAGATTGGGAGACCCAGTACTTC.

The chain couples TRBV5-6 to TRBJ2-6; 10 bases match TRBD2. V gave up 3 bases and J gave up 2 bases; unmatched junction bases: 8. The CDR3 consists of 18 residues. From germline, CDR1 is SGHDT and CDR2 YYEEEE. The CDR3 nucleotides read TGTGCCAGCAGCTCACGACTAGCGGGCAATGCTGGGGCCAACGTCCTGACTTTC. It specifies CASSSRLAGNAGANVLTF.

The V call is TRBV5-8, the J call TRBJ2-5; TRBD2 matches 7 bases. Germline CDR1 reads SGHTS; CDR2 reads YDEGEE. V gave up 0 bases and J gave up 1 base; unmatched junction bases: 6. The CDR3 length is 16 residues. CDR3 amino acids: CASSLGSSGAQETQYF. As DNA, the CDR3 is TGTGCCAGCAGCTTGGGTTCCAGCGGGGCCCAAGAGACCCAGTACTTC.

The rearrangement uses TRBV5-5 and TRBJ1-1; unclear D gene. This CDR3 has 14 amino acids. In germline, CDR1 is SGHKS, CDR2 YYEKEE (reference sequence). The germline V and J ends were trimmed by 1 base and 3 bases, with 10 bases remaining between them. The DNA of the CDR3 is TGTGCCAGCAGCTTGCCGGAGATGCACACTGAAGCTTTCTTT. Encoded protein: CASSLPEMHTEAFF.

The rearrangement links TRBV6-1 to TRBJ2-7, with D hard to call. Looked up from germline, CDR1 is MNHNS and CDR2 is SASEGT. The CDR3 has 13 amino acids. Trimming shortened V by 6 bases and J by 2 bases, and 11 bases separated the two germline ends. The CDR3 sequence is CASRTPTTYEQYF. The CDR3 coding sequence is TGTGCCAGCAGGACTCCTACGACCTACGAGCAGTACTTC.

This chain links TRBV30 with TRBJ2-1, with 9 bases that match TRBD2. V gave up 3 bases and J gave up 6 bases; unmatched junction bases: 6. This CDR3 has 14 residues. Germline CDR1 and CDR2: GTSNPN and SVGIG (reference sequence). The CDR3 is CAWSRTSEGNEQFF. The CDR3, as DNA: TGTGCCTGGAGCCGGACTAGCGAGGGCAATGAGCAGTTCTTC.

The genes are TRBV11-2 and TRBJ2-7; 10 nucleotides line up with TRBD2. This CDR3 is 16 amino acids long. J gave up 4 bases and V 2 bases, and 8 bases lay outside the gene matches. The germline V gene has CDR1 SGHAT and CDR2 FQNNGV. Here the CDR3 reads CASSLISSSGSYEQYF. DNA for the CDR3: TGTGCCAGCAGCTTAATCAGTTCTAGCGGGAGTTACGAGCAGTACTTC. Full variable domain (rest looked up from reference TRBV11-2 and TRBJ2-7): EAGVAQSPRYKIIEKRQSVAFWCNPISGHATLYWYQQILGQGPKLLIQFQNNGVVDDSQLPKDRFSAERLKGVDSTLKIQPAKLEDSAVYLCASSLISSSGSYEQYFGPGTRLTVT.

This chain links TRBV19 with TRBJ2-6; no firm D call. Germline-derived CDR1 and CDR2 are LNHDA and SQIVND (reference sequence). The CDR3 extends over 15 amino acids. V lost 6 bases and J lost 4, with 13 bases in between. CDR3 sequence reads: CASSPVVGGANVLTF. CDR3 nucleotides: TGTGCCAGTAGCCCAGTGGTTGGAGGGGCCAACGTCCTGACTTTC. Full variable domain (outside the CDR3, taken from reference TRBV19 and TRBJ2-6): DGGITQSPKYLFRKEGQNVTLSCEQNLNHDAMYWYRQDPGQGLRLIYYSQIVNDFQKGDIAEGYSVSREKKESFPLTVTSAQKNPTAFYLCASSPVVGGANVLTFGAGSRLTVL.

A remark on this clone: Other DNA sequences in this sample translate to the same CDR3. This chain links TRBV2 with TRBJ2-7; D gene uncertain. Deletions cut 2 bases from V and 3 bases from J, with 5 bases between. The CDR3 has 12 residues. Germline values: CDR1 SNHLY, CDR2 FYNNEI. The CDR3 DNA sequence: TGTGCCAGCAGTGAAAACAGCTACGAGCAGTACTTC. Its translation is CASSENSYEQYF.

The chain has TRBV5-1 and TRBJ2-7; D perhaps matches TRBD1 (5 bases). V was trimmed by 0 bases and J by 0 bases, leaving 7 bases between them. The CDR3 totals 14 residues. In germline, CDR1 is SGHRS, CDR2 YFSETQ. CDR3 coding DNA: TGCGCCAGCAGCTTGGTGGGGCTCTCCTACGAGCAGTACTTC. This encodes CASSLVGLSYEQYF. Using reference TRBV5-1 and TRBJ2-7 for the parts outside the CDR3, the full variable domain is KAGVTQTPRYLIKTRGQQVTLSCSPISGHRSVSWYQQTPGQGLQFLFEYFSETQRNKGNFPGRFSGRQFSNSRSEMNVSTLELGDSALYLCASSLVGLSYEQYFGPGTRLTVT.